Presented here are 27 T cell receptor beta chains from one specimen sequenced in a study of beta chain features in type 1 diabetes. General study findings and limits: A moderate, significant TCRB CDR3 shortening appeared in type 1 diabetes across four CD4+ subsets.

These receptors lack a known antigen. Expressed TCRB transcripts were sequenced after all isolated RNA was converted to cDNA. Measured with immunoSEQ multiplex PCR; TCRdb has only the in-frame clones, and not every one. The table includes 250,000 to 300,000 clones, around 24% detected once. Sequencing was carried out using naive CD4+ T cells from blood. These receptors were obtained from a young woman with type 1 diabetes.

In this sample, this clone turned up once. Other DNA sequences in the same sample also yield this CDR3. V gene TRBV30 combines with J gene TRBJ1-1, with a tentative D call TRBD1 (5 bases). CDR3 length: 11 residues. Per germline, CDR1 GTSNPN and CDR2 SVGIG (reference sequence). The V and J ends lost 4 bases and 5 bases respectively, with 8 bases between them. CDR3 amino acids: CAWTGLTEAFF. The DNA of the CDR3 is TGTGCCTGGACAGGGTTGACTGAAGCTTTCTTT.

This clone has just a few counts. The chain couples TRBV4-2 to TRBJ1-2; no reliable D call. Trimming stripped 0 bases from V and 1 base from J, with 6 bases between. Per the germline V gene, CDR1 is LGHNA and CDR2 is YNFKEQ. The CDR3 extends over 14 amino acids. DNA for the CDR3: TGTGCCAGCAGCCAAGAAGCGGTTAACTATGGCTACACCTTC. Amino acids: CASSQEAVNYGYTF.

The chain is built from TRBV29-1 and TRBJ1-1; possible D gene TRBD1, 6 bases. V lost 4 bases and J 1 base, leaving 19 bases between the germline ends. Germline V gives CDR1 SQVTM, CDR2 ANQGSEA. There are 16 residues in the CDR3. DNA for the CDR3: TGCAGCGTTGTATGGGGACACCCCCTGACGAACACTGAAGCTTTCTTT. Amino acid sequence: CSVVWGHPLTNTEAFF.

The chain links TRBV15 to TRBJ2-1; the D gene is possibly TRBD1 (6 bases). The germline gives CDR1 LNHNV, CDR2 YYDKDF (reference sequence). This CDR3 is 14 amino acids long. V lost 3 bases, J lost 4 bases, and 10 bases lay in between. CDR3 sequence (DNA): TGTGCCACCAGCAGGTCAACAGGGTACAATGAGCAGTTCTTC. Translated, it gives CATSRSTGYNEQFF. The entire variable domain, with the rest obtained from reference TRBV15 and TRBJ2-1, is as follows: DAMVIQNPRYQVTQFGKPVTLSCSQTLNHNVMYWYQQKSSQAPKLLFHYYDKDFNNEADTPDNFQSRRPNTSFCFLDIRSPGLGDTAMYLCATSRSTGYNEQFFGPGTRLTVL.

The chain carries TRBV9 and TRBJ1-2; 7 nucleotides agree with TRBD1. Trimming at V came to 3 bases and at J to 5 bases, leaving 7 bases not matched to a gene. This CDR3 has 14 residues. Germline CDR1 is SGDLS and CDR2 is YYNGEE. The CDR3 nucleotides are TGTGCCAGCAGCGGCCGGGACAGCATTTATGGCTACACCTTC. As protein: CASSGRDSIYGYTF.

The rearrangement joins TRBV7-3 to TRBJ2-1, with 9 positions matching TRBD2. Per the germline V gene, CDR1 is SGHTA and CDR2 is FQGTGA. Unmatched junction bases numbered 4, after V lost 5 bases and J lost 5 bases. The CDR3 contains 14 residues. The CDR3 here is CASSVAGVNNEQFF. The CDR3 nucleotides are TGTGCCAGCAGCGTAGCGGGAGTTAACAATGAGCAGTTCTTC. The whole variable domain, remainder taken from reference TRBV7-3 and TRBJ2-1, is GAGVSQTPSNKVTEKGKYVELRCDPISGHTALYWYRQSLGQGPEFLIYFQGTGAADDSGLPNDRFFAVRPEGSVSTLKIQRTERGDSAVYLCASSVAGVNNEQFFGPGTRLTVL.

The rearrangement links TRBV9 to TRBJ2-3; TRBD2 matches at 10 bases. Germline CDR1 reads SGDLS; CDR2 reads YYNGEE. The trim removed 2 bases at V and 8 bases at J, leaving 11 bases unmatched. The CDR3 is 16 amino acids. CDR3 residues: CASSVASGRTGGTQYF. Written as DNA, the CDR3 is TGTGCCAGCAGCGTTGCTAGCGGGAGAACAGGGGGTACGCAGTATTTT.

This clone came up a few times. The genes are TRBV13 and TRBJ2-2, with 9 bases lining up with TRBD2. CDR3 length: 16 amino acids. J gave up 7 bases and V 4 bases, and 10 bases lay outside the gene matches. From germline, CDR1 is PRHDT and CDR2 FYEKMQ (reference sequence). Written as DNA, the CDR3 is TGTGCCAGCAGCTCCATAGCGGGAGTGAATGGCGGGGAGCTGTTTTTT. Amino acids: CASSSIAGVNGGELFF.

The CDR3 protein is CASSQRMGRNTEAFF. The CDR3, as DNA: TGTGCCAGCAGTCAACGCATGGGGAGAAACACTGAAGCTTTCTTT. V usage is TRBV2 and J usage is TRBJ1-1; D not certain. Looked up from germline, CDR1 is SNHLY and CDR2 is FYNNEI. This CDR3 region has 15 residues. Deletions cut 5 bases from V and 2 bases from J, with 15 bases between.

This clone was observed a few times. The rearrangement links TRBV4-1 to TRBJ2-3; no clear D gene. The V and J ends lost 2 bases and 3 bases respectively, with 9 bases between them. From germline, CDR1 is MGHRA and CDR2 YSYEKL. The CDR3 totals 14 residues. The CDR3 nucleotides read TGCGCCAGCAGCCAAATTACCGGGACAGATACGCAGTATTTT. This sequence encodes CASSQITGTDTQYF.

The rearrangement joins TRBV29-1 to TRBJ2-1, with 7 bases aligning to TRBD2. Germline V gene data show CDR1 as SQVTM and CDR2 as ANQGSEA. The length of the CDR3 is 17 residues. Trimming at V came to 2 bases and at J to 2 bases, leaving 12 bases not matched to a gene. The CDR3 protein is CSVENPRLAAAYNEQFF. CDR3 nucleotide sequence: TGCAGCGTTGAAAACCCGAGGCTAGCGGCGGCCTACAATGAGCAGTTCTTC.

This CDR3 is CASSDGQGDGYTF. CDR3 bases: TGTGCCAGCAGTGATGGACAGGGAGACGGCTACACCTTC. This sequence joins TRBV6-1 and TRBJ1-2; 8 bases match TRBD1. The CDR3 is 13 residues long. Per germline, CDR1 MNHNS and CDR2 SASEGT. The V segment lost 3 bases and the J segment 8 bases; nucleotides outside the gene matches: 5.

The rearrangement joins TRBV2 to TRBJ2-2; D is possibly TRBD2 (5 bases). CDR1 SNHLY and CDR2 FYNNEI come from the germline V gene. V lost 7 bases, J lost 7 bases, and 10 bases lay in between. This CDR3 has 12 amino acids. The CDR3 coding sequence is TGTGCCAGCAAACTAGTTGTCGGGGAGCTGTTTTTT. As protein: CASKLVVGELFF.

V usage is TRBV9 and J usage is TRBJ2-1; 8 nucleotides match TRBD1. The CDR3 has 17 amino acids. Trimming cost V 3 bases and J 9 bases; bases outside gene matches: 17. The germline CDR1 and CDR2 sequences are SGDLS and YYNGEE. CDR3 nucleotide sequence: TGTGCCAGCAGCGCCCAGTCTCATGGACAGGGTCTCACTGAGCAGTTCTTC. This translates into CASSAQSHGQGLTEQFF.

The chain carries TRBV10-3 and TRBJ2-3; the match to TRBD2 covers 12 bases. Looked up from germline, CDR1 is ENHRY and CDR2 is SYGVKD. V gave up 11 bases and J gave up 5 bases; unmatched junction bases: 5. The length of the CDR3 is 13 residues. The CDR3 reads CAASGREEDTQYF. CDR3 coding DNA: TGTGCCGCTAGCGGGAGGGAGGAAGATACGCAGTATTTT.

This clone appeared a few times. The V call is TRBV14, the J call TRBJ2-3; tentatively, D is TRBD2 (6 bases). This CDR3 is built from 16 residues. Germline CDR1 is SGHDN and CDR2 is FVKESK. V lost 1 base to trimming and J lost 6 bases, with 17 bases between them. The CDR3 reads CASSQGILAVTDTQYF. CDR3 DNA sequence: TGTGCCAGCAGCCAAGGCATACTAGCCGTGACGGATACGCAGTATTTT.

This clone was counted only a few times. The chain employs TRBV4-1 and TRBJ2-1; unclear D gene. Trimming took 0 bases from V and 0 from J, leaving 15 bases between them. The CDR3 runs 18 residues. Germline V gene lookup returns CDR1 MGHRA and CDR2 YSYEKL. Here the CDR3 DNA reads TGCGCCAGCAGCCAAGATTCCCAGCGAGCCCTCTCCTACAATGAGCAGTTCTTC. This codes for CASSQDSQRALSYNEQFF.

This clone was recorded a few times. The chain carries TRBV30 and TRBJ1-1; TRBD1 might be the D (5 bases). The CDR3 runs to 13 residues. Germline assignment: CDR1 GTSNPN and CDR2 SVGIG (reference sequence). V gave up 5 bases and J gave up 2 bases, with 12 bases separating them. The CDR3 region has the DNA TGTGCCTGGGCCAGGGTTTTAAACACTGAAGCTTTCTTT. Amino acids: CAWARVLNTEAFF.

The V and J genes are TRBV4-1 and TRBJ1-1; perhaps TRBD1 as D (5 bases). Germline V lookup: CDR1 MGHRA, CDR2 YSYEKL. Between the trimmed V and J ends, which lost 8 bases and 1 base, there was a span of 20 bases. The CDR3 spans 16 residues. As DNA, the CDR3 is TGCGCCAGCTGGAGGGGCCCTGGGCGGGGGAACACTGAAGCTTTCTTT. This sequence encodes CASWRGPGRGNTEAFF.

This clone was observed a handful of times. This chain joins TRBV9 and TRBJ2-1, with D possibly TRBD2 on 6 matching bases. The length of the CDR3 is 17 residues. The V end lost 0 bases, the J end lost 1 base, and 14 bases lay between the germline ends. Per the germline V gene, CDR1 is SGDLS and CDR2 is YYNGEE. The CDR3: CASSVVRGGASYNEQFF. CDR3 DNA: TGTGCCAGCAGCGTAGTACGCGGCGGGGCTTCCTACAATGAGCAGTTCTTC.

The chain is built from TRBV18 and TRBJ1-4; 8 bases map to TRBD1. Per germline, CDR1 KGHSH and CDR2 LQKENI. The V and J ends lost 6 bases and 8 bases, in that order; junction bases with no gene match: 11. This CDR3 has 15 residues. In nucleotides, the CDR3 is TGTGCCAGCTCGCATTCCGGGACAGGCGGCGAAAAACTGTTTTTT. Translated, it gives CASSHSGTGGEKLFF.

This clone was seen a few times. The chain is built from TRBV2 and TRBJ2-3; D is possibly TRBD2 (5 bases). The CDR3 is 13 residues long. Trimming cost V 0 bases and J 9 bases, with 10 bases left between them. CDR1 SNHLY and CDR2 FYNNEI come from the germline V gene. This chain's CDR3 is CASSEAPSGTQYF. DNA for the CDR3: TGTGCCAGCAGTGAAGCGCCAAGCGGCACGCAGTATTTT.

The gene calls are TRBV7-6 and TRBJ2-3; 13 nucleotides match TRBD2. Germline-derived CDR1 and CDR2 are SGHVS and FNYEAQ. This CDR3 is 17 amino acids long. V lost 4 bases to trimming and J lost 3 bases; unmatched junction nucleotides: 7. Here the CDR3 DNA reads TGTGCCAGCAGCTCCCGAGGGACTAGCGGGATTACAGATACGCAGTATTTT. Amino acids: CASSSRGTSGITDTQYF. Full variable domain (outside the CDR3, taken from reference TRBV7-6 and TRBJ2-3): GAGVSQSPRYKVTKRGQDVALRCDPISGHVSLYWYRQALGQGPEFLTYFNYEAQQDKSGLPNDRFSAERPEGSISTLTIQRTEQRDSAMYRCASSSRGTSGITDTQYFGPGTRLTVL.

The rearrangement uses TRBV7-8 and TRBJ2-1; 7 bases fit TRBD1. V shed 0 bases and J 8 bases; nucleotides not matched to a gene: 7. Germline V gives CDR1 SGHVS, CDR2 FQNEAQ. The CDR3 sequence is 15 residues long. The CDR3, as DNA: TGTGCCAGCAGCTTAGCAGACAGGGAGTGGGATGAGCAGTTCTTC. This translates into CASSLADREWDEQFF.

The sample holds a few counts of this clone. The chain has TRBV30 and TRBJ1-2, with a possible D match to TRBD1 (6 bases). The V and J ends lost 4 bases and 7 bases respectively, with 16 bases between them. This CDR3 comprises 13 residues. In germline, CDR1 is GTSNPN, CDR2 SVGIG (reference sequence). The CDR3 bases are TGTGCCTGGACCTCCGGGACAAATTTTGGCTACACCTTC. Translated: CAWTSGTNFGYTF.

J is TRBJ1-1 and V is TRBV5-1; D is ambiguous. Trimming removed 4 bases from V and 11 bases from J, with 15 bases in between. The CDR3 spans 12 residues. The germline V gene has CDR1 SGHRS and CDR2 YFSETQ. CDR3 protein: CASSAEGRAAFF. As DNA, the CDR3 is TGCGCCAGCAGCGCGGAAGGGAGGGCTGCTTTCTTT.

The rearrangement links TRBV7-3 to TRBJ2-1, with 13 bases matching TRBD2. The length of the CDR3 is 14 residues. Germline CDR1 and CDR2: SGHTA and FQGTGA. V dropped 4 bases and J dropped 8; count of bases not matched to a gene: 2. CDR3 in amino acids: CASSSGTSGDEQFF. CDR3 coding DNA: TGTGCCAGCAGCTCTGGGACTAGCGGGGATGAGCAGTTCTTC.